The 32 T cell receptor beta chains in this list originate from one sample, sequenced in a study of T cells expressing NK-cell markers. TCRdb processed the 5' RACE reads again and assigns one entry to each CDR3 protein, with no DNA. In all, the sample yields 200,000 to 300,000 distinct CDR3 sequences. The sequencing input was blood T cells: a sorted CD56 or NKG2C T cell subset, CD4+ or CD8+ T cells, or bulk PBMC T cells (not recorded which). Source of these receptors: a man younger than 35 in good health.

This chain uses TRBV10-3 with TRBJ1-2. The CDR3 is 15 amino acids. The V gene's germline CDR1 is ENHRY and CDR2 SYGVKD. The CDR3 reads CAISAEPASNYGYTF.

The CDR3 protein is CASSYSAGGRDTQYF. The chain has TRBV6-5 and TRBJ2-3; there is no DNA to check the TCRdb D call of TRBD1. Germline loops: CDR1 MNHEY, CDR2 SVGAGI. This CDR3 is built from 15 residues.

This sequence joins TRBV24-1 and TRBJ2-6. Germline values: CDR1 KGHDR, CDR2 SFDVKD. The CDR3 has 16 amino acids. The CDR3 is CATSDPGSSGANVLTF.

The chain combines TRBV30 with TRBJ2-3. The CDR3 covers 11 residues. The germline gives CDR1 GTSNPN, CDR2 SVGIG (reference sequence). CDR3 residues: CAWSSQLTQYF.

The chain carries TRBV12-3 or TRBV12-4 and TRBJ2-2; the TCRdb call, TRBD1, lacks DNA for checking. This CDR3 is 16 amino acids long. CDR3 region: CASSVGTGGWTGELFF.

This chain uses TRBV11-2 with TRBJ2-1; TCRdb picks TRBD1, but there is no DNA to check that call. CDR1 and CDR2 (germline): SGHAT, FQNNGV. The CDR3 has 13 residues. This chain's CDR3 is CASSLIGASDWFF. The full variable domain, completed using reference TRBV11-2 and TRBJ2-1, is EAGVAQSPRYKIIEKRQSVAFWCNPISGHATLYWYQQILGQGPKLLIQFQNNGVVDDSQLPKDRFSAERLKGVDSTLKIQPAKLEDSAVYLCASSLIGASDWFFGPGTRLTVL.

The chain uses TRBV6-2 or TRBV6-3 and TRBJ2-6. This CDR3 is 18 amino acids long. Per germline, CDR1 MNHEY and CDR2 SVGEGT. This CDR3 reads CASSQQGWESSGANVLTF.

The gene calls are TRBV12-3 or TRBV12-4 and TRBJ2-7; without DNA, the TCRdb call of TRBD1 cannot be checked. The CDR3 loop spans 14 amino acids. The CDR3: CASSLGRQSHEQYF.

CDR3 residues: CASRWGLLNEQFF. This chain uses TRBV25-1 with TRBJ2-1. This CDR3 has 13 amino acids. CDR1 and CDR2 (germline): MGHDK, SYGVNS. Complete variable domain (other parts from reference TRBV25-1 and TRBJ2-1): EADIYQTPRYLVIGTGKKITLECSQTMGHDKMYWYQQDPGMELHLIHYSYGVNSTEKGDLSSESTVSRIRTEHFPLTLESARPSHTSQYLCASRWGLLNEQFFGPGTRLTVL.

This sequence joins TRBV12-3 or TRBV12-4 and TRBJ2-2. This CDR3 contains 16 residues. The CDR3 sequence: CASSFGSLLNTGELFF.

The chain is built from TRBV20-1 and TRBJ1-4; TCRdb indicates TRBD1, and absent DNA this call remains unverified. CDR3 size: 13 residues. Germline assignment: CDR1 DFQATT and CDR2 SNEGSKA (reference sequence). Here the CDR3 reads CRPHQATNEKLFF.

The chain couples TRBV20-1 to TRBJ2-4; TCRdb proposes TRBD2, but this gene call is untestable without DNA. The CDR3 runs 14 residues. Looked up from germline, CDR1 is DFQATT and CDR2 is SNEGSKA (reference sequence). The CDR3 loop is CSARGVEAKNIQYF.

V is TRBV18 and J is TRBJ1-1; TCRdb returns TRBD1, unconfirmable since there is no DNA. Germline-derived CDR1 and CDR2 are KGHSH and LQKENI. This CDR3 comprises 15 residues. The CDR3 loop reads CASSPLPGSSTEAFF.

V usage is TRBV20-1 and J usage is TRBJ2-3. The CDR3 length is 15 residues. Germline-derived CDR1 and CDR2 are DFQATT and SNEGSKA (reference sequence). This chain's CDR3 is CSARDGTSLTDTQYF.

The V and J genes are TRBV5-6 and TRBJ2-1; TCRdb picks TRBD1, but there is no DNA to check that call. Germline CDR1 is SGHDT and CDR2 is YYEEEE. CDR3 length equals 12 residues. This chain's CDR3 is CASSLQGYEQFF.

The chain couples TRBV5-4 to TRBJ2-7; without DNA, the TCRdb call of TRBD1 cannot be checked. The germline V gene encodes CDR1 SGHNT and CDR2 YYREEE (reference sequence). There are 14 residues in the CDR3. The CDR3 region is CASSLMSSSYEQYF.

The chain is built from TRBV5-5 and TRBJ1-1; TCRdb outputs TRBD1, but without DNA this stays unchecked. This CDR3 contains 14 residues. The V gene's germline CDR1 is SGHKS and CDR2 YYEKEE (reference sequence). The CDR3 sequence: CASSQWDGITQAFF.

CDR3 sequence reads: CASSQGGQTQIYEQYF. The J gene is TRBJ2-7, the V gene TRBV4-1; TCRdb's D call of TRBD1 is untestable without DNA. The CDR3 is 16 amino acids. The germline CDR1 and CDR2 sequences are MGHRA and YSYEKL.

V usage is TRBV11-2 and J usage is TRBJ1-2; as DNA is missing, the TRBD1 call by TCRdb cannot be tested. Germline assignment: CDR1 SGHAT and CDR2 FQNNGV. There are 14 residues in the CDR3. The CDR3 protein is CASSLIDSVYGYTF. Variable domain in full (rest from reference TRBV11-2 and TRBJ1-2): EAGVAQSPRYKIIEKRQSVAFWCNPISGHATLYWYQQILGQGPKLLIQFQNNGVVDDSQLPKDRFSAERLKGVDSTLKIQPAKLEDSAVYLCASSLIDSVYGYTFGSGTRLTVV.

The J gene is TRBJ2-7, the V gene TRBV21-1. TRBV21-1 is a pseudogene. The CDR3 covers 11 residues. Here the CDR3 reads CASPGWREQYF.

The rearrangement uses TRBV20-1 and TRBJ2-1; TCRdb reports TRBD2, a call that lacks DNA to check it against. The length of the CDR3 is 13 residues. Germline V lookup: CDR1 DFQATT, CDR2 SNEGSKA (reference sequence). The CDR3 protein is CSARSGATIEQFF.

The CDR3: CASSSQGANGELFF. The gene calls are TRBV5-6 and TRBJ2-2; the D call from TCRdb, TRBD1, cannot be confirmed without DNA. Germline CDR1 reads SGHDT; CDR2 reads YYEEEE. This CDR3 comprises 14 residues.

This chain connects TRBV5-4 to TRBJ2-3; TCRdb's assignment of TRBD2 cannot be checked, as there is no DNA. This CDR3 is built from 16 residues. The germline V gene has CDR1 SGHNT and CDR2 YYREEE (reference sequence). The chain's CDR3 is CASSLAVERKSDTQYF.

This rearrangement joins TRBV20-1 to TRBJ2-7; the TCRdb call, TRBD1, lacks DNA for checking. CDR1 DFQATT and CDR2 SNEGSKA come from the germline V gene (reference sequence). There are 14 residues in the CDR3. The CDR3 reads CSARGTGDPYEQYF.

This chain links TRBV20-1 with TRBJ2-7; checking the TCRdb D call of TRBD1 is not possible without DNA. Germline lookup yields CDR1 DFQATT and CDR2 SNEGSKA (reference sequence). CDR3 length equals 12 residues. CDR3 sequence reads: CSARERREKVYF.

The chain recombines TRBV27 with TRBJ1-1. This CDR3 is built from 13 residues. Per germline, CDR1 MNHEY and CDR2 SMNVEV (reference sequence). CDR3 in amino acids: CASRYSGGTEAFF.

V is TRBV12-3 or TRBV12-4 and J is TRBJ2-5; the D call of TRBD2 rests on TCRdb alone, since no DNA is present to check it. The CDR3 spans 15 residues. This chain's CDR3 is CASRIGLAGEETQYF.

The CDR3 loop reads CATSDWTLAGGADTQYF. The chain joins TRBV24-1 to TRBJ2-3; TCRdb selects TRBD2, and the lack of DNA leaves this call unchecked. In germline, CDR1 is KGHDR, CDR2 SFDVKD. CDR3 length: 17 amino acids.

V gene TRBV7-2 combines with J gene TRBJ2-1; the TCRdb D gene call, TRBD2, has no DNA to confirm it. Germline lookup yields CDR1 SGHTA and CDR2 FQGNSA. This CDR3 is built from 16 residues. The CDR3: CASSLEVASGSKGQFF.

The chain couples TRBV20-1 to TRBJ1-1; TCRdb proposes TRBD1, but this gene call is untestable without DNA. The CDR3 contains 13 residues. Per the germline V gene, CDR1 is DFQATT and CDR2 is SNEGSKA (reference sequence). This CDR3 reads CSPRTPGRTEAFF.

The chain combines TRBV5-6 with TRBJ2-5; the D call from TCRdb, TRBD2, cannot be confirmed without DNA. The CDR3 extends over 16 amino acids. The germline V gene encodes CDR1 SGHDT and CDR2 YYEEEE. CDR3 sequence: CASSLISGRRQETQYF. The entire variable domain, with the rest obtained from reference TRBV5-6 and TRBJ2-5, is as follows: DAGVTQSPTHLIKTRGQQVTLRCSPKSGHDTVSWYQQALGQGPQFIFQYYEEEERQRGNFPDRFSGHQFPNYSSELNVNALLLGDSALYLCASSLISGRRQETQYFGPGTRLLVL.

The genes are TRBV7-2 and TRBJ1-1; the D call from TCRdb, TRBD1, cannot be confirmed without DNA. Germline lookup yields CDR1 SGHTA and CDR2 FQGNSA. This CDR3 spans 13 amino acids. This chain's CDR3 is CASKARLNTEAFF.